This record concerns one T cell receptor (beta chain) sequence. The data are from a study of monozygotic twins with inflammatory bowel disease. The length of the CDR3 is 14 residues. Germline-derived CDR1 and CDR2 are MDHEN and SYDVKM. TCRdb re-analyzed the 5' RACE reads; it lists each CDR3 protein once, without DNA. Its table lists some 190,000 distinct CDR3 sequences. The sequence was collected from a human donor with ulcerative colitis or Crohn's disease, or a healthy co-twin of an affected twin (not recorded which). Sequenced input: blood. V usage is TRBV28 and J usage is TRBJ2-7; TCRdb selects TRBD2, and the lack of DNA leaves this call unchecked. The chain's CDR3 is CASSLNARAYEQYF.